This T cell receptor beta chain was sequenced in a study of blood T cells in healthy people across ages. Each sample gave at least 6.5 million isolated PBMCs. The authors ran a second PCR of roughly 7 to 11 cycles using a sample-barcoded 5' primer and a J-beta primer mix. TCRdb itself ran the 5' RACE reads through MiXCR, one entry per CDR3 protein. This sample carries over a million distinct CDR3 sequences, under 30% of them seen once, and the ten largest clones take about 0.69%. This clonotype has more than one count but fewer than ten. Its antigen is undetermined. This CDR3 comprises 14 residues. The V and J ends lost 6 bases and 0 bases respectively, with 11 bases between them. Whole-study findings and limits: CMV status of donors was not determined, possibly confounding expanded clonotype changes. The study regarded diversity estimates from one million T cells as underestimates.

The same sample was also used in a study of T cells of mothers and their children. This second study notes: cDNA was synthesized from all extracted RNA at approximately 1.5 ug per reaction.

Source material: blood. V usage is TRBV12-3 or TRBV12-4 and J usage is TRBJ1-1; D not resolved. This TCR derives from a girl aged 2 to 9 in good health. This chain's CDR3 is CASRPNGVNTEAFF. CDR3 coding DNA: TGTGCCAGCAGACCTAACGGGGTGAACACTGAAGCTTTCTTT.